This T cell receptor (beta chain) emerged from a study of radiation and T cells in renal cell carcinoma. Trimming shortened V by 3 bases and J by 5 bases, and 7 bases separated the two germline ends. The CDR3 covers 11 residues. Germline V gives CDR1 DFQATT, CDR2 SNEGSKA (reference sequence). Sequencing was performed with immunoSEQ multiplex PCR; in TCRdb, only in-frame clones are kept and a portion is missing. The table has approximately 83,000 clones, about 85% seen once. Specified time point: blood 4 weeks post-SBRT, at nephrectomy. Stated treatment: 15 Gy SBRT to primary tumor, nephrectomy 4 weeks later.

The TCR was taken from a man in his fifties with renal cell carcinoma. The chain combines TRBV20-1 with TRBJ1-2; D remains unclear. Sample: blood, taken from a patient whose treatment included radiotherapy and nephrectomy. This CDR3 reads CSARGLYGYTF. CDR3 nucleotide sequence: TGCAGTGCTAGGGGCTTATATGGCTACACCTTC.